Below, 10 T cell receptor beta chains from the same sample are listed, as sequenced in a study of beta chain features in type 1 diabetes. The investigators reverse transcribed all of the isolated RNA, so they sequenced expressed TCRB transcripts. Profiling relied on immunoSEQ multiplex PCR, and the TCRdb table lists in-frame clones only, not all of them. The table shows around 300,000 clones, with roughly 8% occurring only once. Sequenced material: central memory CD4+ T cells from blood. All receptors come from a woman aged 18 to 35 in good health.

This clone was seen many times. The chain couples TRBV28 to TRBJ2-5; D perhaps matches TRBD2 (7 bases). The CDR3 totals 15 residues. Trimming removed 7 bases at V and 4 bases at J, with 19 bases between. Germline V lookup: CDR1 MDHEN, CDR2 SYDVKM. The CDR3 loop is CASNLKGGGRETQYF. Here the CDR3 DNA reads TGTGCCAGCAACCTAAAGGGCGGGGGCCGAGAGACCCAGTACTTC.

CDR3 protein: CASSTSGTGGRNQPQHF. The CDR3 DNA sequence: TGTGCCAGCAGTACGTCCGGGACAGGGGGTAGAAATCAGCCCCAGCATTTT. This chain uses TRBV28 with TRBJ1-5, with TRBD1 identical over 11 bases. CDR1 is MDHEN and CDR2 is SYDVKM in the germline V gene. This CDR3 has 17 residues. The ends lost 5 bases at V and 4 bases at J; junction bases unmatched: 10.

This clone came up many times. The genes are TRBV4-3 and TRBJ1-1; no definite D call. Germline loops: CDR1 LGHNA, CDR2 YSLEER. Trimming took 5 bases from V and 8 from J, leaving 15 bases between them. The CDR3 spans 13 residues. CDR3 sequence reads: CASSSAVGREAFF. Written as DNA, the CDR3 is TGCGCCAGCAGCTCCGCCGTTGGGCGCGAAGCTTTCTTT.

This clone was recorded many times. The gene calls are TRBV28 and TRBJ1-2; possible D gene TRBD1, 5 bases. Germline loops: CDR1 MDHEN, CDR2 SYDVKM. Trimming took off 10 bases at V and 0 bases at J, with 9 bases between the two ends. This CDR3 spans 12 amino acids. CDR3 sequence reads: CATKGTNYGYTF. The CDR3 DNA is TGTGCCACCAAGGGGACTAACTATGGCTACACCTTC.

The CDR3 DNA reads as TGTGCCAGCAGCTTAGGACTAGACACGGGTGGGACCCAGTACTTC. It specifies CASSLGLDTGGTQYF. The rearrangement joins TRBV7-9 to TRBJ2-5; TRBD2 might be the D (6 bases). This CDR3 has 15 residues. In germline, CDR1 is SEHNR, CDR2 FQNEAQ (reference sequence). V lost 1 base to trimming and J lost 7 bases, with 16 bases between them.

This rearrangement joins TRBV6-1 to TRBJ2-7; TRBD2 might be the D (5 bases). The CDR3 length is 14 residues. The V and J ends lost 7 bases and 2 bases respectively, with 15 bases between them. Germline lookup yields CDR1 MNHNS and CDR2 SASEGT. The CDR3 spells CASTLDSLPYEQYV. CDR3 DNA: TGTGCCAGCACCCTGGACTCCCTCCCCTACGAGCAGTACGTC.

In this sample, this clone turned up a few times. The genes are TRBV29-1 and TRBJ2-3, with TRBD1 matching over 8 bases. This CDR3 contains 16 residues. Germline V lookup: CDR1 SQVTM, CDR2 ANQGSEA. The junction had 13 bases not matched to a gene; V was cut back by 7 bases and J by 1 base. Here the CDR3 DNA reads TGCAGCGCCCGACCGGGACAGGCCCGGGGCACAGATACGCAGTATTTT. It encodes CSARPGQARGTDTQYF.

This clone was seen many times. CDR3 nucleotides: TGTGCCAGCAAAAGGCAGGGGACAGATACGCAGTATTTT. It codes for CASKRQGTDTQYF. This chain joins TRBV2 and TRBJ2-3; D may be TRBD1 (6 bases). V was trimmed by 7 bases and J by 3 bases, leaving 11 bases between them. Germline V gene data show CDR1 as SNHLY and CDR2 as FYNNEI. This CDR3 has 13 residues. The variable domain in full, with the rest retrieved from reference TRBV2 and TRBJ2-3, is EPEVTQTPSHQVTQMGQEVILRCVPISNHLYFYWYRQILGQKVEFLVSFYNNEISEKSEIFDDQFSVERPDGSNFTLKIRSTKLEDSAMYFCASKRQGTDTQYFGPGTRLTVL.

The chain links TRBV19 to TRBJ2-3; 9 bases are a match to TRBD1. The CDR3 is 15 residues long. From germline, CDR1 is LNHDA and CDR2 SQIVND (reference sequence). With V trimmed by 6 bases and J by 2 bases, 6 bases remained unmatched. The CDR3 region has the DNA TGTGCCAGTAGGGACAGGGGCCACTCCACAGATACGCAGTATTTT. Translated, it gives CASRDRGHSTDTQYF.

This clone has just a few counts. The rearrangement uses TRBV11-2 and TRBJ2-4, with D perhaps TRBD1 (5 bases). Germline CDR1 reads SGHAT; CDR2 reads FQNNGV. Trimming took 2 bases from V and 1 from J, leaving 9 bases between them. The CDR3 is 15 amino acids. CDR3 amino acids: CASSLNPGAKNIQYF. The CDR3 DNA follows: TGTGCCAGCAGCTTAAATCCAGGGGCCAAAAACATTCAGTACTTC.